This TCR beta chain was identified during a study of a mutant IDH1 vaccine in newly diagnosed glioma. Study overall: Vaccines were first given 4-6 weeks after radiotherapy alone, or with temozolomide cycles. Among treated patients, about 62% were male and about 40% female, and mean age was approximately 43 years. Pretreatment consisted of radiotherapy, temozolomide, or both, with most receiving both. Study observations and caveats: The vaccine induced immune responses, and these occurred in about 93% of patients.

Turning to this clone: Its antigen is undetermined.

CDR3 length: 16 residues. Germline values: CDR1 SNHLY, CDR2 FYNNEI. V lost 6 bases to trimming and J lost 4 bases, with 19 bases between them. Time point denoted: week 5, during vaccination. All doses held 300 ug of mutant IDH1 20-mer peptide, with topical imiquimod. The protocol was immunoSEQ multiplex PCR, while the TCRdb copy is restricted to in-frame clones and leaves out a portion. The sample lists tens of thousands of clones; about 90% were seen once. This material consisted of PBMCs, taken from a glioma patient whose treatment included an IDH1 peptide vaccine. The chain recombines TRBV2 with TRBJ2-1; a weak D match, TRBD2 (5 bases). This TCR was recovered from a man aged 18 to 29 with glioma. The DNA of the CDR3 is TGTGCCAGCAGAATCAGCGTGAGAGGGCCATACAATGAGCAGTTCTTC. Protein product: CASRISVRGPYNEQFF.